This TCR beta chain was sequenced for a study of blood T cell repertoires in COVID-19 (dated by TCRdb to 2018 to 2020). With respect to the entire study: Collaborator samples came from the United States, Italy and Spain and covered acute and convalescent phases of COVID-19. The prospective study material was composed of cDNA or gDNA derived from T cells, B-cell-depleted T cells, or PBMCs. Deeply sampled blood TCRbeta repertoires from subjects exposed to, actively infected with, or recovered from COVID-19 were included in the dataset. The repertoires were released in a freely available public database meant as a resource for research on the immune response to SARS-CoV-2. The samples were drawn from the first 160 participants of the ongoing ImmuneRACE study and from 950 to 1,500 subjects provided by 6 global collaborators. A de-identified subject ID, COVID-19 status, age in years and sex were almost always included in the sample metadata. Where HLA class I and class II types were available, the types were taken from metadata supplied by the sample provider, not from assay-based typing. Overall results and qualifications from the work: Clinical and demographic metadata were provided uncurated, with the amount varying by source and participant.

Comments on this clone: Its antigen has not been determined. Base qualities are not recorded, but no much larger clone differs from it by a single base.

From cysteine to phenylalanine, the CDR3 is 15 amino acids long. Here the CDR3 DNA is all that survives: 45 bases in frame from base 1. The junction shows trimming of 5 bases on V and 4 bases on J, and the gene matches do not reach 9 bases of it. The germline V gene (reference sequence) provides CDR1 LGHDT and CDR2 YNNKEL. In the prospective study, participants were roughly 18 to 100 years old, resided in 24 geographic areas of the United States, and were enrolled through a virtual design. To assign participants to cohorts, the prospective study relied on clinical history that participants themselves reported in a screening survey and a study questionnaire. ImmuneRACE Cohort 3 recovered participants were defined by two consecutive negative NP/OP PCR tests, healthcare professional clearance, or symptom resolution. In the prospective study, mobile phlebotomists collected whole blood, serum and a nasopharyngeal or oropharyngeal swab from each participant. Additional blood draws and questionnaires over an approximately 2-month period could optionally be provided by prospective study participants. Blood samples from the prospective study were shipped frozen or at room temperature prior to DNA extraction.

The immunoSEQ Assay, a bias-controlled multiplex PCR, was used to amplify TCRbeta CDR3 regions from genomic DNA. For the original study's pipeline: The number of nucleated cells in each sample was estimated by amplification of reference gene primers within the assay. To quantify the absolute abundance of each unique TCRbeta CDR3 rearrangement, sequence reads were collapsed and filtered. For each sample, productive Simpson clonality was calculated as the square root of Simpson's diversity index over productive rearrangements. The clones in this table, taken by TCRdb from immuneACCESS, are in-frame only. Not every clone is retained; where verified, under half of the shortfall comes from an unresolved V gene, and the cause of the rest is unknown. Clone size and V and J calls were adopted from that table, with D and trimming inferred from the DNA. For this sample there are more than 300,000 clones; just over 85% appear just once. The top ten clonotypes cover about 4.6% of the sample.

Input material: PBMCs or T cells enriched from blood (not recorded which). The chain joins TRBV3-1 (or the pseudogene TRBV3-2) to TRBJ1-1, with TRBD1 matching 8 junction bases. The origin of this receptor is a man aged 25 to 40 who had recovered from COVID-19. The sequenced DNA is TGTGCCAGCAGCTACTTATTCACAGGGGGCACTGAAGCTTTCTTT. The translation is CASSYLFTGGTEAFF.